The 19 T cell receptor beta chains reported below all come from one sample, sequenced in a study of molecular identifiers for immune sequencing clone quantification. TCRdb itself ran the PCR reads through MiXCR, one entry per CDR3 protein. The sample lists hundreds of thousands of distinct CDR3 sequences, less than 30% occurring once. The sample consisted of naive CD8+ T cells from blood, with Jurkat cell RNA spiked in. This sample's subset: FACS-sorted CD8+CD4-CCR7+CD45RA+ naive T cells. These TCRs come from a human donor in good health. Some libraries in this study had Jurkat cell RNA spiked in.

The chain combines TRBV12-3 or TRBV12-4 with TRBJ1-1; D perhaps matches TRBD1 (5 bases). V gave up 5 bases and J gave up 11 bases, with 21 bases separating them. The CDR3 spans 14 residues. CDR3 sequence (DNA): TGTGCCAGCAGTCTGACTAGTGGGGGTGGGGCCGCTTTCTTT. Translated, it gives CASSLTSGGGAAFF.

J is TRBJ2-6 and V is TRBV3-1; either TRBD1 or TRBD2 may supply D (6 bases each). CDR3 size: 19 residues. Looked up from germline, CDR1 is LGHDT and CDR2 is YNNKEL (reference sequence). The V end was cut by 4 bases, the J end by 3 bases, with 22 bases between. CDR3 nucleotide sequence: TGTGCCAGCAGCCCTTGGAGGGGGACCGGAGATTATGGGGCCAACGTCCTGACTTTC. It is translated as CASSPWRGTGDYGANVLTF.

The chain recombines TRBV10-3 with TRBJ1-2; D not resolved. Germline CDR1 is ENHRY and CDR2 is SYGVKD. Trimming stripped 0 bases from V and 7 bases from J, with 9 bases between. This CDR3 has 13 amino acids. The CDR3 sequence: CAISESATVGYTF. Here the CDR3 DNA reads TGTGCCATCAGTGAGTCGGCCACCGTTGGCTACACCTTC.

The chain joins TRBV9 to TRBJ2-1; D is undetermined. Germline V gene lookup returns CDR1 SGDLS and CDR2 YYNGEE. The ends were cut back, 4 bases at V and 12 bases at J, with 14 bases in the middle. This CDR3 region has 12 residues. The CDR3 is CASSTDSYGQFF. CDR3 sequence (DNA): TGTGCCAGCAGCACAGACTCCTATGGGCAGTTCTTC.

The rearrangement links TRBV3-1 to TRBJ2-7, with D tentatively TRBD1 (5 bases). Trimming shortened V by 1 base and J by 4 bases, and 11 bases separated the two germline ends. The germline CDR1 and CDR2 sequences are LGHDT and YNNKEL (reference sequence). The CDR3 is made up of 14 amino acids. The CDR3 loop is CASSQAGRVYEQYF. The CDR3 DNA follows: TGTGCCAGCAGCCAAGCTGGCAGGGTGTACGAGCAGTACTTC.

This clonotype was counted many times. CDR3 bases: TGCGCCAGCAGCCAAATGACAGGGAATCAGCCCCAGCATTTT. The encoded protein is CASSQMTGNQPQHF. The rearrangement links TRBV4-1 to TRBJ1-5; 7 nucleotides match TRBD1. Germline trimming cut 2 bases from V and 4 bases from J; bases unmatched to any gene: 2. Germline V gene lookup returns CDR1 MGHRA and CDR2 YSYEKL. The CDR3 totals 14 residues.

This clonotype has at least ten counts. V gene TRBV7-2 combines with J gene TRBJ2-3; 9 nucleotides line up with TRBD2. Germline-derived CDR1 and CDR2 are SGHTA and FQGNSA. Germline trimming cut 8 bases from V and 6 bases from J; bases unmatched to any gene: 12. The CDR3 consists of 15 residues. CDR3 sequence reads: CASGPIAGVPDTQYF. In DNA, the CDR3 is TGTGCCAGCGGACCGATAGCGGGAGTCCCTGATACGCAGTATTTT.

This clonotype was observed a few times. The V call is TRBV19, the J call TRBJ2-3, with TRBD2 matching 7 bases. The CDR3 has 15 residues. V shed 3 bases and J 2 bases; nucleotides not matched to a gene: 5. Germline CDR1 LNHDA, CDR2 SQIVND (reference sequence). CDR3 DNA sequence: TGTGCCAGTAGTATGTCGGGGGGATACACAGATACGCAGTATTTT. This translates into CASSMSGGYTDTQYF.

At least ten counts were recorded for this clonotype. The chain is built from TRBV4-3 and TRBJ1-5; a possible D gene is TRBD1 (6 bases). The CDR3 is 15 residues long. V gave up 0 bases and J gave up 7 bases, with 13 bases separating them. Germline assignment: CDR1 LGHNA and CDR2 YSLEER. The CDR3 reads CASSQDSGGWQPQHF. Here the CDR3 DNA reads TGCGCCAGCAGCCAAGATTCGGGGGGCTGGCAGCCCCAGCATTTT.

V and J are TRBV7-9 and TRBJ1-1, with D hard to call. Per germline, CDR1 SEHNR and CDR2 FQNEAQ (reference sequence). This CDR3 comprises 13 residues. Trimming shortened V by 3 bases and J by 3 bases, and 8 bases separated the two germline ends. This chain's CDR3 is CASSFQEDTEAFF. CDR3 coding DNA: TGTGCCAGCAGCTTTCAGGAGGACACTGAAGCTTTCTTT.

This clonotype occurred many times. The chain joins TRBV5-6 to TRBJ1-6; D remains ambiguous. The CDR3 is 13 residues long. Trimming cost V 4 bases and J 6 bases, with 8 bases left between them. Looked up from germline, CDR1 is SGHDT and CDR2 is YYEEEE. CDR3 coding DNA: TGTGCCAGCAGCGCGACGGGTAATTCACCCCTCCACTTT. This gives the protein CASSATGNSPLHF.

This clonotype has ten or more counts. The chain recombines TRBV7-9 with TRBJ2-5; D not certain. The CDR3 is 16 amino acids. CDR1 is SEHNR, CDR2 FQNEAQ, per germline (reference sequence). The V gene lost 1 base and the J gene lost 4 bases, with 16 bases spanning the gap. CDR3 sequence: CASSLVPGPKSETQYF. Here the CDR3 DNA reads TGTGCCAGCAGCTTAGTGCCAGGTCCTAAGTCAGAGACCCAGTACTTC.

In regard to this clonotype: Given a much more abundant clone one base away, this may be a read error. The chain is built from TRBV6-2 or TRBV6-3 and TRBJ1-1, with 9 bases identical to TRBD1. CDR1 and CDR2 (germline): MNHEY, SVGEGT. The CDR3 has 14 amino acids. CDR3 loop: CPSGIGTGFSEAFF. In DNA, the CDR3 is TGTCCCAGCGGAATTGGGACAGGGTTCTCTGAAGCTTTCTTT.

As regards this clonotype: This may come from a read error, since a much larger clone is one base off. Since the CDR3 does not end with the conserved phenylalanine or tryptophan, this likely comes from a read error. The J gene is TRBJ1-5, the V gene TRBV27; D is unresolved. Trimming stripped 5 bases from V and 4 bases from J, with 6 bases between. There are 12 residues in the CDR3. The germline CDR1 and CDR2 sequences are MNHEY and SMNVEV (reference sequence). DNA of the CDR3: TGTGCCAGCAGTCAGTTAAATCAGCCCCAGCATCTT. Translation: CASSQLNQPQHL.

This clonotype appeared many times. The rearrangement links TRBV19 to TRBJ1-2; no definite D call. The V end lost 7 bases, the J end lost 4 bases, and 13 bases lay between the germline ends. This CDR3 contains 13 residues. Germline-derived CDR1 and CDR2 are LNHDA and SQIVND (reference sequence). The CDR3 here is CASKGQDGYGYTF. CDR3 in DNA: TGTGCCAGTAAAGGGCAAGACGGCTATGGCTACACCTTC.

CDR3 in amino acids: CAWVEETQYF. CDR3 DNA sequence: TGTGCCTGGGTGGAAGAGACCCAGTACTTC. The rearrangement links TRBV30 to TRBJ2-5; D call uncertain. V lost 5 bases and J lost 3, with 4 bases in between. The CDR3 has 10 residues. Germline V gene sequence: CDR1 GTSNPN, CDR2 SVGIG (reference sequence).

The chain uses TRBV15 and TRBJ1-1; the D gene is possibly TRBD1 (6 bases). Per the germline V gene, CDR1 is LNHNV and CDR2 is YYDKDF (reference sequence). V was trimmed by 8 bases and J by 1 base, leaving 14 bases between them. CDR3 length: 14 residues. CDR3 in DNA: TGTGCCACCGAAGGCCAGGGACAGAACACTGAAGCTTTCTTT. Protein sequence: CATEGQGQNTEAFF.

This clonotype has more than one count but fewer than ten. The V and J genes are TRBV7-9 and TRBJ2-5, with 8 bases lining up with TRBD1. This CDR3 comprises 16 residues. Per germline, CDR1 SEHNR and CDR2 FQNEAQ (reference sequence). V dropped 5 bases and J dropped 3; count of bases not matched to a gene: 11. CDR3: CASSPTKTGAKETQYF. CDR3 DNA: TGTGCCAGCAGCCCAACAAAGACAGGGGCGAAAGAGACCCAGTACTTC.

This clonotype was seen repeatedly, ten times or more. V gene TRBV20-1 combines with J gene TRBJ1-4, with 7 bases that match TRBD1. The V gene end was trimmed by 3 bases and the J gene end by 11 bases; junction bases not matched to a gene: 3. CDR1 DFQATT and CDR2 SNEGSKA come from the germline V gene (reference sequence). The CDR3 has 11 residues. In DNA form, the CDR3 reads TGCAGTGCTAGGGTACAGGGGAAACTGTTTTTT. It translates to CSARVQGKLFF.